This T cell receptor beta chain emerged from a study of T-cell reconstitution after alpha-beta-depleted transplantation in children. In this sample, this clonotype turned up a few times. The antigen remains unidentified. During its preparation, the TCRbeta library received unique molecular identifiers. Each CDR3 protein is one row after TCRdb ran MiXCR on the PCR reads. Of 550,000 to 800,000 distinct CDR3 sequences listed, roughly 14% were seen once; the top ten hold 0.79%. V was clipped by 5 bases and J by 1 base, with 21 bases between them. This CDR3 spans 17 amino acids. From germline, CDR1 is SGHVS and CDR2 FQNEAQ. General study results and limits: Roughly two months post-transplant, alpha-beta T cells reportedly originated from several hundred graft clones that had expanded. The high TCRbeta diversity at day 60 in some patients came from surviving recipient T cells and thymic progenitors. Newly produced T cells mostly accounted for T-cell counts and diversity one year post-transplant.

This sequence originates from a girl aged 2 to 9 with congenital amegakaryocytic thrombocytopenia, due to receive a stem cell transplant. The chain couples TRBV7-8 to TRBJ2-7, with a tentative D call TRBD2 (6 bases). The source was PBMCs, collected before TCRalphabeta/CD19-depleted stem cell transplant. CDR3 amino acids: CASSERASSTFSYEQYF. DNA of the CDR3: TGTGCCAGCAGCGAGCGGGCCTCATCCACTTTTTCCTACGAGCAGTACTTC.